Listed below are T cell receptor beta chains from one sample, sequenced in a study of T cell repertoires in cytomegalovirus infection. One entry per CDR3 protein, called by TCRdb with MiXCR from the reads. The profile shows approximately 500,000 distinct CDR3 sequences, less than 30% of them singletons. The material sequenced was PBMCs. All receptors derive from a human donor in good health (CMV status not recorded). Some clones in this sample may be carry-over from other donors' samples. Both conserved end residues are part of each CDR3. Each record gives: D gene, J gene, clone size, V gene, CDR3 DNA, CDR3 protein. A D gene is named only where the DNA matches it firmly. The size field is filled for only some rows; it gives once, few, many or a size class.

D: TRBD2; J: TRBJ2-7; size: .; V: TRBV19; DNA: TGTGCCAGTAGTGTTCTAGCGGGAGCCCCCTACGAGCAGTACTTC; CDR3: CASSVLAGAPYEQYF
D: TRBD1; J: TRBJ2-7; size: .; V: TRBV6-6; DNA: TGTGCCAGCAGTTACCCCGGACAGGGGTACTACGAGCAGTACTTC; CDR3: CASSYPGQGYYEQYF
D: .; J: TRBJ2-1; size: .; V: TRBV6-5; DNA: TGTGCCAGCAGTTACTCGGGCCCCTGGGACCCAGCCCGAGTGTACAATGAGCAGTTCTTC; CDR3: CASSYSGPWDPARVYNEQFF
D: .; J: TRBJ1-6; size: .; V: TRBV12-3/TRBV12-4; DNA: TGTGCCAGCAGTTTCCAGGGCAGGGAAGGCTCACCCCTCCACTTT; CDR3: CASSFQGREGSPLHF
D: .; J: TRBJ2-5; size: few; V: TRBV19; DNA: TGTGCCAGTAGTTCGGGAAGGGTAAGGGAGACCCAGTACTTC; CDR3: CASSSGRVRETQYF
D: .; J: TRBJ2-1; size: .; V: TRBV7-9; DNA: TGTGCCAGCATGGCGGAAGATAATCGTGAGCAGTTCTTC; CDR3: CASMAEDNREQFF
D: .; J: TRBJ2-2; size: .; V: TRBV12-3/TRBV12-4; DNA: TGTGCCAGCAGACCGAGTGGGAACACCGGGGAGCTGTTTTTT; CDR3: CASRPSGNTGELFF
D: TRBD1; J: TRBJ1-5; size: .; V: TRBV5-3; DNA: TGTGCCAGCAGCCGGGACAGGGGGGAGAATCAGCCCCAGCATTTT; CDR3: CASSRDRGENQPQHF
D: TRBD1; J: TRBJ1-5; size: few; V: TRBV19; DNA: TGTGCCCGCGGGACAGCCGAAAATCAGCCCCAGCATTTT; CDR3: CARGTAENQPQHF
D: TRBD1; J: TRBJ2-2; size: .; V: TRBV5-4; DNA: TGTGCCAGCAGCTCGGCCAGGGGGAGTCCCCTCTTAAACACCGGGGAGCTGTTTTTT; CDR3: CASSSARGSPLLNTGELFF
D: TRBD1; J: TRBJ1-5; size: .; V: TRBV6-1; DNA: TGTGCCAGCAGTGAATGGGGACAGGCTACTCTTAGCAATCAGCCCCAGCATTTT; CDR3: CASSEWGQATLSNQPQHF
D: TRBD1; J: TRBJ1-3; size: few; V: TRBV27; DNA: TGTGCCAGCAGCGGACAGGCGATAAACACCATATATTTT; CDR3: CASSGQAINTIYF
D: .; J: TRBJ1-1; size: many; V: TRBV28; DNA: TGTGCCAGCAGTTTAGGGAGGGTTGAAGCTTTCTTT; CDR3: CASSLGRVEAFF
D: .; J: TRBJ1-1; size: .; V: TRBV12-3/TRBV12-4; DNA: TGTGCCAGCTATCTTGGGGGGATCACTGAAGCTTTCTTT; CDR3: CASYLGGITEAFF
D: TRBD2; J: TRBJ2-7; size: few; V: TRBV7-2; DNA: TGTGCCATAGACCGAGCGGGAGGGCCATCCTACGAGCAGTACTTC; CDR3: CAIDRAGGPSYEQYF
D: TRBD1; J: TRBJ1-2; size: .; V: TRBV5-1; DNA: TGCGCCAGCAGCTGGGGGGACAGAACCGATGGCTATGGCTACACCTTC; CDR3: CASSWGDRTDGYGYTF
D: .; J: TRBJ2-6; size: few; V: TRBV7-2; DNA: TGTGCCAGCAGCTTATACCTCTCTGGGGCCAACGTCCTGACTTTC; CDR3: CASSLYLSGANVLTF
D: .; J: TRBJ2-1; size: .; V: TRBV6-6; DNA: TGTGCCAGCAGGCCCACAGACGTACGGGGCTGGGGAAATGAGCAGTTCTTC; CDR3: CASRPTDVRGWGNEQFF
D: .; J: TRBJ2-3; size: once; V: TRBV27; DNA: TGTGCCAGCAGTTTATCGGCGGGAACGAACACAGATACGCAGTATTTT; CDR3: CASSLSAGTNTDTQYF
D: .; J: TRBJ1-2; size: .; V: TRBV7-6; DNA: TGTGCCAGCAGCCGATCGGCCGATGACTATGGCTACACCTTC; CDR3: CASSRSADDYGYTF
D: TRBD2; J: TRBJ2-1; size: .; V: TRBV6-5; DNA: TGTGCCAGCAGTTACGCCGGACTAGCGGGGGGGAATGAGCAGTTCTTC; CDR3: CASSYAGLAGGNEQFF
D: TRBD1; J: TRBJ1-1; size: .; V: TRBV18; DNA: TGTGCCAGCTCAGAACAGGGGATGAACACTGAAGCTTTCTTT; CDR3: CASSEQGMNTEAFF
D: .; J: TRBJ2-1; size: .; V: TRBV6-5; DNA: TGTGCCAGCAGTTATCTCAACAACCTACTACAGGGCAATGAGCAGTTCTTC; CDR3: CASSYLNNLLQGNEQFF
D: .; J: TRBJ1-1; size: .; V: TRBV6-6; DNA: TGTGCCAGCAGTATAGCCGGACGGAGTGAAGCTTTCTTT; CDR3: CASSIAGRSEAFF
D: .; J: TRBJ2-1; size: .; V: TRBV10-3; DNA: TGTGCCATCAATTCACCCTCCTGGAATGAGCAGTTCTTC; CDR3: CAINSPSWNEQFF
D: .; J: TRBJ2-2; size: .; V: TRBV6-1; DNA: TGTGCCAGCAGAAGACACGGGAACACCGGGGAGCTGTTTTTT; CDR3: CASRRHGNTGELFF
D: TRBD2; J: TRBJ2-5; size: .; V: TRBV12-3/TRBV12-4; DNA: TGTGCCAGCAGTTTAGGGCTAGCGGTCAGAGAGACCCAGTACTTC; CDR3: CASSLGLAVRETQYF
D: TRBD1; J: TRBJ2-2; size: .; V: TRBV7-6; DNA: TGTGCCAGCAGCTCTCCCCGGACAGGGGACACCGGGGAGCTGTTTTTT; CDR3: CASSSPRTGDTGELFF